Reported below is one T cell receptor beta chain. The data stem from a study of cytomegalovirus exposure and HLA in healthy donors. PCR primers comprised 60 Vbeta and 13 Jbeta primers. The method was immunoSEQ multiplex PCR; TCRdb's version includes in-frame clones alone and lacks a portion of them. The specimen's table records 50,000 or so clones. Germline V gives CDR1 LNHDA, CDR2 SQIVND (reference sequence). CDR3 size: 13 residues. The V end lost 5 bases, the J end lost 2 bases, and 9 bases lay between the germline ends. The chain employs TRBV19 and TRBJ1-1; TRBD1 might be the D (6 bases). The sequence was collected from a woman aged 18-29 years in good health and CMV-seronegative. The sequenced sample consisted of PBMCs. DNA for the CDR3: TGTGCCAGTAGTGAAGGGGGAAACACTGAAGCTTTCTTT. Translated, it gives CASSEGGNTEAFF.